This T cell receptor (beta chain) came from a study of blood T cell repertoires in COVID-19 (dated by TCRdb to 2018 to 2021). Broadly, across the study: The collaborator samples originated in the United States, Italy and Spain and spanned the acute and convalescent phases of COVID-19. The prospective study material was composed of cDNA or gDNA derived from T cells, B-cell-depleted T cells, or PBMCs. Where available, HLA class I and class II types were taken from metadata supplied by the sample provider and were not determined by assay-based typing. The repertoires were released in a freely available public database meant as a resource for research on the immune response to SARS-CoV-2. Sample metadata almost always included a de-identified subject ID, COVID-19 status, age in years and sex. The dataset comprised deeply sampled blood TCRbeta repertoires from subjects exposed to, actively infected with, or recovered from COVID-19. Samples came from the ongoing ImmuneRACE study (first 160 participants) plus 1,254 subjects from 6 global collaborators.

Trimming takes 6 bases from V and 6 bases from J, and the germline ends sit 13 bases apart. The CDR3 holds 13 amino acids from the cysteine to the phenylalanine. Only the CDR3 DNA is retained, 39 bases long and in frame from the first base. The germline V gene encodes CDR1 SNHLY and CDR2 FYNNEI. TCRbeta CDR3 regions were amplified from genomic DNA using the immunoSEQ Assay, a bias-controlled multiplex PCR. In the authors' own workflow: Nucleated cell counts per sample were estimated from amplification of reference gene primers within the assay. Sequence reads were collapsed and filtered to measure the absolute abundance of every unique TCRbeta CDR3 rearrangement. For each sample, productive Simpson clonality was calculated by taking the square root of Simpson's diversity index across productive rearrangements. Here the immuneACCESS table is served through TCRdb, limited to in-frame sequences with V and J called. Missing clones are a known gap in these copies; in checked studies unresolved V genes cover under half, and the rest lacks a known reason. D and trimming were read from the DNA, whereas the V and J calls and clone size are those reported in that table. This sample is represented by fewer than 500,000 clones; 80% to 90% of them were singletons. Roughly 0.76% of the sample is in the top ten clones.

One collaborating source in Seattle enrolled patients during active infection and followed them longitudinally through the course of disease. The collaborating institutions used their own protocols to collect whole blood in K2EDTA tubes. For TCRbeta analysis, collaborator samples were shipped as frozen whole blood, as isolated PBMCs, or as DNA extracted from either sample type. Turning to this clone: Its cognate antigen has yet to be identified. No base quality values were provided; no much bigger clone lies one nucleotide off.

Overall study results and their limits: How much clinical and demographic metadata was included differed by source and by participant, and the metadata was provided uncurated.

The V and J segments used are TRBV2 and TRBJ2-3; TRBD2 is possibly the D segment (6 matching bases). Sequencing was performed on peripheral blood. The receptor comes from a man aged 18 to 29 with COVID-19, enrolled during active disease. The CDR3 here reads CASRPGAPDTQYF. The DNA reads TGTGCCAGCAGACCGGGAGCTCCCGATACGCAGTATTTT.